The 10 T cell receptor beta chains below come from one sample, sequenced in a study of T cell changes during pregnancy in multiple sclerosis. The method was immunoSEQ multiplex PCR; TCRdb's version includes in-frame clones alone and lacks a portion of them. The sample consists of tens of thousands of clones, roughly 92% of them appearing once. The specimen comprised CD4+ T cells from peripheral blood mononuclear cells, sampled in the third trimester of pregnancy. The source of these receptors is a female donor with multiple sclerosis, enrolled in a pregnancy study.

J is TRBJ2-3 and V is TRBV10-3; 9 bases agree with TRBD1. CDR1 and CDR2 from the germline V gene are ENHRY and SYGVKD. The ends lost 6 bases at V and 4 bases at J; junction bases unmatched: 5. There are 14 residues in the CDR3. The chain's CDR3 is CAIRRDRAPDTQYF. The CDR3, as DNA: TGTGCCATCAGGAGGGACAGGGCCCCAGATACGCAGTATTTT.

V and J are TRBV4-2 and TRBJ2-1, with a possible D match to TRBD1 (5 bases). From germline, CDR1 is LGHNA and CDR2 YNFKEQ. Trimming cost V 4 bases and J 6 bases, with 10 bases left between them. The CDR3 runs 13 residues. The CDR3 reads CASSRLQGNEQFF. The CDR3 region has the DNA TGTGCCAGCAGCCGCTTGCAGGGCAATGAGCAGTTCTTC.

V and J are TRBV2 and TRBJ2-5; 7 bases are shared with TRBD1. The CDR3 runs to 14 residues. Germline values: CDR1 SNHLY, CDR2 FYNNEI. J gave up 3 bases and V 4 bases, and 5 bases lay outside the gene matches. In DNA, the CDR3 is TGTGCCAGCAGTGGGGACAGATGGAAAGAGACCCAGTACTTC. Its translation is CASSGDRWKETQYF.

The rearrangement joins TRBV7-2 to TRBJ2-1, with D perhaps matching TRBD2 (6 bases). Germline assignment: CDR1 SGHTA and CDR2 FQGNSA. The CDR3 is 17 amino acids. Trimming took off 5 bases at V and 6 bases at J, with 23 bases between the two ends. CDR3 DNA: TGTGCCAGCAGCCCCTCAGCTGGGCGGGGCGGCGGCAATGAGCAGTTCTTC. It codes for CASSPSAGRGGGNEQFF.

J is TRBJ1-1 and V is TRBV7-2, with a tentative D call TRBD1 (6 bases). The V gene lost 1 base and the J gene lost 5 bases, with 11 bases spanning the gap. Germline lookup yields CDR1 SGHTA and CDR2 FQGNSA. The CDR3 loop spans 14 amino acids. CDR3: CASSLGGRTTEAFF. The CDR3 region has the DNA TGTGCCAGCAGCTTAGGGGGGCGAACAACTGAAGCTTTCTTT.

This clone was observed a single time. The chain carries TRBV19 and TRBJ1-3; tentatively, D is TRBD1 (5 bases). The CDR3 extends over 14 amino acids. Per germline, CDR1 LNHDA and CDR2 SQIVND (reference sequence). Trimming took off 5 bases at V and 4 bases at J, with 12 bases between the two ends. Written as DNA, the CDR3 is TGTGCCAGTAGTGATGGGGCGGTGGGAAACACCATATATTTT. Its translation is CASSDGAVGNTIYF.

CDR3 residues: CASRADRWGDTQYF. The DNA for the CDR3 is TGTGCCAGCAGGGCAGACAGGTGGGGAGATACGCAGTATTTT. The rearrangement joins TRBV2 to TRBJ2-3; TRBD1 might be the D (6 bases). The ends were cut back, 6 bases at V and 5 bases at J, with 15 bases in the middle. CDR3 length: 14 amino acids. CDR1 is SNHLY and CDR2 is FYNNEI in the germline V gene.

This clone was detected once. The chain is built from TRBV29-1 and TRBJ2-2; 9 bases map to TRBD1. The CDR3 spans 13 residues. Germline-derived CDR1 and CDR2 are SQVTM and ANQGSEA. J was trimmed by 5 bases and V by 7 bases; bases with no gene match: 5. The CDR3 is CSAGTGRTGELFF. In DNA, the CDR3 is TGCAGCGCCGGGACAGGGCGAACCGGGGAGCTGTTTTTT.

This sequence joins TRBV7-2 and TRBJ1-5; D remains unclear. Germline CDR1 SGHTA, CDR2 FQGNSA. CDR3 length: 13 amino acids. V dropped 5 bases and J dropped 6 bases, with 11 bases sitting between them. DNA for the CDR3: TGTGCCAGCAGCAGGAGTACGGGTCAGCCCCAGCATTTT. This gives the protein CASSRSTGQPQHF.

The chain uses TRBV4-3 and TRBJ1-2, with 10 bases aligning to TRBD1. V trimming: 1 base; J trimming: 2 bases; junction bases outside the gene matches: 4. Germline V CDR1 and CDR2: LGHNA, YSLEER. The CDR3 runs 16 residues. Here the CDR3 DNA reads TGCGCCAGCAGCCAAGGCGGACAGGGGGGCAACTATGGCTACACCTTC. This encodes CASSQGGQGGNYGYTF.